This TCR beta chain was sequenced during a study of cytomegalovirus exposure and HLA in healthy donors. Whole-study results and caveats: A later analysis reportedly found that, within productive TCRs, an Asian-associated ancestry cluster had fewer N-insertions than the mean observed across the approximately 600 donors. Specificity of a few CMV-associated chains for CMV antigens was verified in vitro.

This clone was observed a few times. As yet, its antigen is unknown. V lost 0 bases and J 6 bases, leaving 12 bases between the germline ends. CDR1 is MNHNS and CDR2 is SASEGT in the germline V gene. The CDR3 runs 15 residues. PCR amplification relied on 60 Vbeta primers (plus 13 Jbeta primers). Method: immunoSEQ multiplex PCR; TCRdb's copy keeps in-frame clones and lacks some. The sample records 95,000 to 150,000 clones, more than 55% being singletons. The sequence was obtained from a man aged 18 to 35 in good health and CMV-seronegative. J is TRBJ1-5 and V is TRBV6-1; maybe TRBD1 (6 bases). The sample was PBMCs. The CDR3 here is CASSEAYRGGQPQHF. The DNA of the CDR3 is TGTGCCAGCAGTGAAGCTTATAGGGGGGGTCAGCCCCAGCATTTT.